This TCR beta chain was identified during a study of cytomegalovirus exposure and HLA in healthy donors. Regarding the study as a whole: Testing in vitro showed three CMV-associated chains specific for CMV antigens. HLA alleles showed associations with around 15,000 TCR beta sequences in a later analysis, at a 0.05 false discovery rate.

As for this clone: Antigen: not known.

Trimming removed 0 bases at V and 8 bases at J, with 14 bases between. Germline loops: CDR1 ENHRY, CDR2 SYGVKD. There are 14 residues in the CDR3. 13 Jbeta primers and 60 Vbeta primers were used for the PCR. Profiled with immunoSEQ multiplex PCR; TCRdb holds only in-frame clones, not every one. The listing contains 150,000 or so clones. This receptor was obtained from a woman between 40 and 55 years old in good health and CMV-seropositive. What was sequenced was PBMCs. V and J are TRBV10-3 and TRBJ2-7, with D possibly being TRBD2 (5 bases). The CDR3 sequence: CAISESMTIEQQYF. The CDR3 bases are TGTGCCATCAGTGAGTCGATGACTATTGAACAGCAGTACTTC.